The sequence of this T cell receptor beta chain was determined in a study of cytomegalovirus exposure and HLA in healthy donors. About the study: An earlier analysis identified 100 million to 130 million unique TCR beta sequences in about 179 million T cells. When 398 donors were genotyped, more than 70% of them were found to fall in the Caucasian-associated ancestry cluster.

CDR1 LGHNA and CDR2 YNFKEQ come from the germline V gene. The CDR3 extends over 16 amino acids. The study, taken as a whole, reports: A later analysis reportedly found that, within productive TCRs, an Asian-associated ancestry cluster had fewer N-insertions than the mean observed across the roughly 730 donors. With later analysis, a missense DCLRE1C variant became linked to TCR beta V- and J-gene trimming.

Primers for the PCR totalled 60 Vbeta and 13 Jbeta. Profiling relied on immunoSEQ multiplex PCR, and the TCRdb table lists in-frame clones only, not all of them. The sample shows around 120,000 clones, over 70% of them seen only once. For this clone: Its antigen is as yet unknown. One end of the junction varies from germline; a read error may be responsible.

The rearrangement uses TRBV4-2 and TRBJ1-4; D call uncertain. The source of this sequence is a woman between 40 and 55 years old in good health and CMV-seronegative. Sequencing input: PBMCs. The CDR3: CASSPNEYRAGGKTVF. In nucleotides, the CDR3 is TGTGCCAGCAGCCCCAATGAGTACAGAGCAGGAGGAAAAACTGTTTTT.